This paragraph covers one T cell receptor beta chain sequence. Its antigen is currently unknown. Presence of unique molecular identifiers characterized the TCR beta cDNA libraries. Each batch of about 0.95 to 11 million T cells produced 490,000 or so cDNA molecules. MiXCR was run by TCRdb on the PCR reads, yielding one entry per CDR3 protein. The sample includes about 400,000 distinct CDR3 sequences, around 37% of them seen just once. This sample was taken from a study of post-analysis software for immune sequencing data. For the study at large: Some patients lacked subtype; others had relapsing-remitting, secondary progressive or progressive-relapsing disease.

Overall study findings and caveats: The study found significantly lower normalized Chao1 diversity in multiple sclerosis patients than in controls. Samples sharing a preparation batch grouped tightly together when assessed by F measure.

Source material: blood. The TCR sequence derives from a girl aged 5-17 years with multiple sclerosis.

The CDR3 bases are TGTGCCAGCAGTTTACGGGGATCGAACACCGGGGAGCTGTTTTTT. It encodes CASSLRGSNTGELFF. V gene TRBV12-3 or TRBV12-4 combines with J gene TRBJ2-2; D is possibly TRBD2 (5 bases). Trimming took off 2 bases at V and 0 bases at J, with 7 bases between the two ends. The CDR3 extends over 15 amino acids.